Here is one T cell receptor beta chain with its context. After removal of 5 bases from V and 4 bases from J, the junction contained 6 bases not matched to a gene. The CDR3 totals 14 residues. From germline, CDR1 is SGHTA and CDR2 FQGNSA. Primers: 60 Vbeta forward and 13 Jbeta reverse. The protocol was immunoSEQ multiplex PCR, while the TCRdb copy is restricted to in-frame clones and leaves out a portion. The data show 120,000 or so clones, roughly 77% seen once. This sample was taken from a study of cytomegalovirus exposure and HLA in healthy donors. The origin of this receptor is a young man in good health and CMV-seronegative. The sequencing sample was made of PBMCs. The chain carries TRBV7-2 and TRBJ2-5, with 8 nucleotides matching TRBD2. CDR3 loop: CASSTGLDLETQYF. The CDR3 DNA reads TGTGCCAGCAGCACGGGACTAGACTTAGAGACCCAGTACTTC.